The 14 T cell receptor beta chains below were found in one sample sequenced in a study of T cell responses to AZD1222 COVID-19 vaccine. The table came from immunoSEQ multiplex PCR; TCRdb's copy has only in-frame clones and leaves some out. There are approximately 42,000 clones in the sample; 70% to 90% occur only once, and more than 20% lies in the top ten. Sequenced material: peripheral blood, taken 28 days after the second AZD1222 dose. The receptor set was obtained from an adult who received the AZD1222 COVID-19 vaccine.

This chain uses TRBV10-3 with TRBJ1-2; 7 nucleotides align to TRBD1. V gave up 2 bases and J gave up 4 bases; unmatched junction bases: 1. Germline values: CDR1 ENHRY, CDR2 SYGVKD. The CDR3 is made up of 13 amino acids. Here the CDR3 DNA reads TGTGCCATCAGTGAGGACAGGGCCTATGGCTACACCTTC. Its translation: CAISEDRAYGYTF.

The gene calls are TRBV2 and TRBJ2-7, with 10 bases identical to TRBD2. CDR3 length: 13 residues. Looked up from germline, CDR1 is SNHLY and CDR2 is FYNNEI. Trimming took 6 bases from V and 6 from J; bases not matched to a gene: 5. CDR3 protein: CASSGTSATEQYF. The CDR3 coding sequence is TGTGCCAGCAGCGGGACTAGCGCCACCGAGCAGTACTTC.

The J gene is TRBJ2-7, the V gene TRBV2; D not resolved. This CDR3 contains 13 residues. V was cut by 9 bases and J by 2 bases, with 14 bases left in between. Germline V gene sequence: CDR1 SNHLY, CDR2 FYNNEI. The CDR3 is CASTKLLPYEQYF. The DNA for the CDR3 is TGTGCCAGTACCAAATTGTTACCCTACGAGCAGTACTTC. Together with reference TRBV2 and TRBJ2-7, the CDR3 gives the full variable domain: EPEVTQTPSHQVTQMGQEVILRCVPISNHLYFYWYRQILGQKVEFLVSFYNNEISEKSEIFDDQFSVERPDGSNFTLKIRSTKLEDSAMYFCASTKLLPYEQYFGPGTRLTVT.

The chain is built from TRBV27 and TRBJ2-7, with D uncertain. Trimming took off 6 bases at V and 0 bases at J, with 18 bases between the two ends. CDR1 and CDR2 (germline): MNHEY, SMNVEV (reference sequence). The CDR3 extends over 16 amino acids. The chain's CDR3 is CASSPRRLGLSYEQYF. The CDR3 nucleotides are TGTGCCAGCAGCCCCCGCAGACTTGGTCTCTCCTACGAGCAGTACTTC.

Only a few counts were recorded for this clone. The J gene is TRBJ1-5, the V gene TRBV15; D may be TRBD1 (5 bases). Germline V gene data show CDR1 as LNHNV and CDR2 as YYDKDF (reference sequence). Deletions cut 8 bases from V and 1 base from J, with 9 bases between. This CDR3 contains 13 residues. The CDR3 nucleotides are TGTGCCACCCTCCGGGGCAGCAATCAGCCCCAGCATTTT. Its translation is CATLRGSNQPQHF. The full variable domain, in which reference TRBV15 and TRBJ1-5 provide the parts outside the CDR3, is DAMVIQNPRYQVTQFGKPVTLSCSQTLNHNVMYWYQQKSSQAPKLLFHYYDKDFNNEADTPDNFQSRRPNTSFCFLDIRSPGLGDTAMYLCATLRGSNQPQHFGDGTRLSIL.

The rearrangement uses TRBV4-2 and TRBJ2-7; D is uncertain. The CDR3 spans 13 residues. V lost 1 base and J 4 bases, leaving 8 bases between the germline ends. Per the germline V gene, CDR1 is LGHNA and CDR2 is YNFKEQ. In DNA form, the CDR3 reads TGTGCCAGCAGCCAAGCTCTCCGATACGAGCAGTACTTC. It codes for CASSQALRYEQYF.

This chain links TRBV6-5 with TRBJ2-7; a weak D match, TRBD1 (5 bases). V dropped 5 bases and J dropped 7 bases, with 18 bases sitting between them. CDR1 is MNHEY and CDR2 is SVGAGI in the germline V gene. There are 14 residues in the CDR3. CDR3 DNA sequence: TGTGCCAGCAGTACCTTAATAGGGGCTAATGAGCAGTACTTC. This encodes CASSTLIGANEQYF.

V usage is TRBV5-1 and J usage is TRBJ2-5; 7 nucleotides align to TRBD2. The trim removed 3 bases at V and 4 bases at J, leaving 9 bases unmatched. From germline, CDR1 is SGHRS and CDR2 YFSETQ. The CDR3 contains 15 residues. As DNA, the CDR3 is TGCGCCAGCAGCTGGGGCGCGGGGGTGAGAGAGACCCAGTACTTC. It translates to CASSWGAGVRETQYF.

This clone was seen more than once but under ten times. This chain links TRBV19 with TRBJ1-2; tentative D call: TRBD1 (5 bases). Germline V gives CDR1 LNHDA, CDR2 SQIVND (reference sequence). The CDR3 is made up of 15 amino acids. Trimming stripped 6 bases from V and 6 bases from J, with 20 bases between. The CDR3 spells CASRGSAQPGHGYTF. Written as DNA, the CDR3 is TGTGCCAGTAGGGGGTCAGCTCAACCGGGGCATGGCTACACCTTC.

The chain links TRBV6-5 to TRBJ2-2, with D possibly being TRBD2 (6 bases). The CDR3 covers 16 residues. The V gene's germline CDR1 is MNHEY and CDR2 SVGAGI. Trimming shortened V by 2 bases and J by 1 base, and 11 bases separated the two germline ends. CDR3 protein: CASSYGTSLNTGELFF. In DNA, the CDR3 is TGTGCCAGCAGTTACGGAACTAGCCTGAACACCGGGGAGCTGTTTTTT.

The chain carries TRBV5-5 and TRBJ1-1; D remains unclear. The germline V gene encodes CDR1 SGHKS and CDR2 YYEKEE (reference sequence). Trimming took off 0 bases at V and 4 bases at J, with 13 bases between the two ends. The CDR3 runs to 15 residues. In DNA form, the CDR3 reads TGTGCCAGCAGCTTGGCGGCTGGGAGTGGCACTGAAGCTTTCTTT. It yields the protein CASSLAAGSGTEAFF. Full variable domain (remainder filled in from reference TRBV5-5 and TRBJ1-1): DAGVTQSPTHLIKTRGQQVTLRCSPISGHKSVSWYQQVLGQGPQFIFQYYEKEERGRGNFPDRFSARQFPNYSSELNVNALLLGDSALYLCASSLAAGSGTEAFFGQGTRLTVV.

The chain carries TRBV3-1 (or the pseudogene TRBV3-2) and TRBJ2-4, with TRBD1 as a possible D gene (5 bases). This CDR3 has 16 residues. Germline CDR1 LGHDT, CDR2 YNNKEL (reference sequence). V lost 1 base and J 7 bases, leaving 17 bases between the germline ends. In nucleotides, the CDR3 is TGTGCCAGCAGCCAAGTCACCCTAAGGGGCCAGAACATTCAGTACTTC. Amino acids: CASSQVTLRGQNIQYF.

This sequence joins TRBV7-6 and TRBJ2-1; D possibly matches TRBD1 or TRBD2 (5 bases each). V was clipped by 3 bases and J by 4 bases, with 13 bases between them. This CDR3 is 15 amino acids long. The germline gives CDR1 SGHVS, CDR2 FNYEAQ. This CDR3 reads CASSFTGTEYNEQFF. Written as DNA, the CDR3 is TGTGCCAGCAGCTTTACCGGGACGGAGTACAATGAGCAGTTCTTC.

V and J are TRBV12-5 and TRBJ1-2, with 9 bases fitting TRBD1. This CDR3 comprises 14 residues. V shed 6 bases and J 4 bases; nucleotides not matched to a gene: 6. CDR1 and CDR2 (germline): LGHNT, FRNRAP. CDR3 region: CASGRDRDPYGYTF. The CDR3 DNA sequence: TGTGCTAGTGGGCGGGACAGGGACCCCTATGGCTACACCTTC. Using reference TRBV12-5 and TRBJ1-2 for the parts outside the CDR3, the full variable domain is DARVTQTPRHKVTEMGQEVTMRCQPILGHNTVFWYRQTMMQGLELLAYFRNRAPLDDSGMPKDRFSAEMPDATLATLKIQPSEPRDSAVYFCASGRDRDPYGYTFGSGTRLTVV.